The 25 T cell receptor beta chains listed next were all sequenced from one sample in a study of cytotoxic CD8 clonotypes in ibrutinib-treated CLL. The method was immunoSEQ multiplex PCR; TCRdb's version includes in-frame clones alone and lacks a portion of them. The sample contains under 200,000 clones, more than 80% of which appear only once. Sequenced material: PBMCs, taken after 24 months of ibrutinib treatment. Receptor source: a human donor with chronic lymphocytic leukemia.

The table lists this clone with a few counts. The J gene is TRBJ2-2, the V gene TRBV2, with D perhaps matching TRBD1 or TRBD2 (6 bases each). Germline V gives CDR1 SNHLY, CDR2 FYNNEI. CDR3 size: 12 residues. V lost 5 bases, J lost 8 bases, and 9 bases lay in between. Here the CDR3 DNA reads TGTGCCAGCAGTAGGGGGGCTGGGGAGCTGTTTTTT. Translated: CASSRGAGELFF.

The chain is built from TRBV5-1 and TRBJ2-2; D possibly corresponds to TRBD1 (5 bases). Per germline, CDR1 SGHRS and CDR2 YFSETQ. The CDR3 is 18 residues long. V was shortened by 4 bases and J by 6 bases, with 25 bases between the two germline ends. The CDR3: CASSLNGLGPGPAGELFF. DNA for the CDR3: TGCGCCAGCAGCCTGAATGGCCTGGGCCCAGGGCCCGCCGGGGAGCTGTTTTTT.

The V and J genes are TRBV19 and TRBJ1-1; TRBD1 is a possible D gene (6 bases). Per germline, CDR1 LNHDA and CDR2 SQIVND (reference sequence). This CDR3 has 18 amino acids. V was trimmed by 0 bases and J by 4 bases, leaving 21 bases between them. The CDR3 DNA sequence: TGTGCCAGTAGTATAGATATAGGGAAGGGGGTTCGGGGCACTGAAGCTTTCTTT. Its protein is CASSIDIGKGVRGTEAFF.

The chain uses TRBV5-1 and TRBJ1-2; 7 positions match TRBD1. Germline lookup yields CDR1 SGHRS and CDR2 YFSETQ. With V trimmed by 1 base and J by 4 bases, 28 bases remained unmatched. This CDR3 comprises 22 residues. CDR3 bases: TGCGCCAGCAGCTTGAGGACATCCTATAGCCGAAAACAGGGGCCCGCCTTCTATGGCTACACCTTC. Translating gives CASSLRTSYSRKQGPAFYGYTF.

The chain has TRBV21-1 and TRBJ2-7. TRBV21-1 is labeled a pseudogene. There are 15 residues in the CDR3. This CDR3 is CASSKVGSSTYEQYF. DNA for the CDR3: TGTGCCAGCAGCAAAGTCGGCAGCAGTACCTACGAGCAGTACTTC.

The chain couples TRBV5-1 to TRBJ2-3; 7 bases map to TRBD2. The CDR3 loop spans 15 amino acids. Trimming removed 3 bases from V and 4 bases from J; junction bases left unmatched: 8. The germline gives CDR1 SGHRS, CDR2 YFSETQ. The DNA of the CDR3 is TGCGCCAGCAGCTCCAGAGGACTAGTTGCAGATACGCAGTATTTT. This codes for CASSSRGLVADTQYF.

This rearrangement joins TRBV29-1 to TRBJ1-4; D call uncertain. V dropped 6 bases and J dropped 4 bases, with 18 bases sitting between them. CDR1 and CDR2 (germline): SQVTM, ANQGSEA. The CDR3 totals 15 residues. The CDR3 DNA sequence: TGCAGCGTCGCCAGAAACTCCAACGTTAATGAAAAACTGTTTTTT. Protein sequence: CSVARNSNVNEKLFF.

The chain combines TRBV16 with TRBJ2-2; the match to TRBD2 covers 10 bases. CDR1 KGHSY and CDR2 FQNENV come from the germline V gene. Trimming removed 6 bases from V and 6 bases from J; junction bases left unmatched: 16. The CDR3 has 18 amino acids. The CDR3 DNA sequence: TGTGCCAGCAGTATAAGGGTCCTAGCGGGAGTTGGATCCGGGGAGCTGTTTTTT. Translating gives CASSIRVLAGVGSGELFF. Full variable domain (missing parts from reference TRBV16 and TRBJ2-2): GEEVAQTPKHLVRGEGQKAKLYCAPIKGHSYVFWYQQVLKNEFKFLISFQNENVFDETGMPKERFSAKCLPNSPCSLEIQATKLEDSAVYFCASSIRVLAGVGSGELFFGEGSRLTVL.

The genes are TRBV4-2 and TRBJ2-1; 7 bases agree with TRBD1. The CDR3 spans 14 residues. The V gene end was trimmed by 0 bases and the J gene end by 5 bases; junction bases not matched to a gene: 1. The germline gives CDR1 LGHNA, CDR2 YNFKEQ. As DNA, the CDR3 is TGTGCCAGCAGCCAAGAGGGGACAGACAATGAGCAGTTCTTC. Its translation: CASSQEGTDNEQFF.

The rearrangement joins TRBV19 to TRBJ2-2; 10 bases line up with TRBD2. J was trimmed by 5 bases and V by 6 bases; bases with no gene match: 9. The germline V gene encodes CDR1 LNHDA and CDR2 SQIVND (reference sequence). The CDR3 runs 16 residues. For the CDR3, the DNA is TGTGCCAGTAGGCCCTTAGCGGGAGGTCGAACCGGGGAGCTGTTTTTT. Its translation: CASRPLAGGRTGELFF. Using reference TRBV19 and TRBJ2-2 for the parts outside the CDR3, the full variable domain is DGGITQSPKYLFRKEGQNVTLSCEQNLNHDAMYWYRQDPGQGLRLIYYSQIVNDFQKGDIAEGYSVSREKKESFPLTVTSAQKNPTAFYLCASRPLAGGRTGELFFGEGSRLTVL.

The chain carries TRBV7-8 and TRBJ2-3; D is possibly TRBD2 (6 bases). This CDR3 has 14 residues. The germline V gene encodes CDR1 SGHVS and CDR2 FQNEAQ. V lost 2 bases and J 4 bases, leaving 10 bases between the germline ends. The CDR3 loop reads CASSLRGLPDTQYF. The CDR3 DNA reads TGTGCCAGCAGCTTACGGGGGTTACCAGATACGCAGTATTTT.

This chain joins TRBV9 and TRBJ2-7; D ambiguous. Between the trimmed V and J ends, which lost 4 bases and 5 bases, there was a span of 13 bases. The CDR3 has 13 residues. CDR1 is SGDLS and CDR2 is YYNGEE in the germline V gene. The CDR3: CASSLEAANEQYF. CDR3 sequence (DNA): TGTGCCAGCAGCTTAGAGGCGGCCAACGAGCAGTACTTC.

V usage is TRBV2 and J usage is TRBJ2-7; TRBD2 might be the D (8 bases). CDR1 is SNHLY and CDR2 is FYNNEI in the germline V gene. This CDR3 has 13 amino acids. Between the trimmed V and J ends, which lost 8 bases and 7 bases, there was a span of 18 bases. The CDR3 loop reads CASRREGAWEQYF. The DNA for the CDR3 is TGTGCCAGCCGTCGGGAGGGGGCGTGGGAGCAGTACTTC.

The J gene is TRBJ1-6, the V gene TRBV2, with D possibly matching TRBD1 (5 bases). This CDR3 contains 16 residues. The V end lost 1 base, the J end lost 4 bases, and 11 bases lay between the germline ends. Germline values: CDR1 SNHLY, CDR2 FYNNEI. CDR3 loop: CASSEVDRLYNSPLHF. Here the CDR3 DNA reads TGTGCCAGCAGTGAAGTTGACAGACTTTATAATTCACCCCTCCACTTT.

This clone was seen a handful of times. The CDR3 is CASMSTYGYTF. The CDR3 coding sequence is TGCGCCAGCATGAGCACTTATGGCTACACCTTC. V usage is TRBV10-2 and J usage is TRBJ1-2; D not resolved. The CDR3 spans 11 residues. The V end was cut by 7 bases, the J end by 5 bases, with 8 bases between. Germline-derived CDR1 and CDR2 are WSHSY and SAAADI.

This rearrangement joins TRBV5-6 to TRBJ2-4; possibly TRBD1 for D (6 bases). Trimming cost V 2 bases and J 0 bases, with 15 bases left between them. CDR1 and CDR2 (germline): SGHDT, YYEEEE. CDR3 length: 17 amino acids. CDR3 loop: CASSFAGTPIAKNIQYF. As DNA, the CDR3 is TGTGCCAGCAGCTTCGCCGGGACACCTATAGCCAAAAACATTCAGTACTTC.

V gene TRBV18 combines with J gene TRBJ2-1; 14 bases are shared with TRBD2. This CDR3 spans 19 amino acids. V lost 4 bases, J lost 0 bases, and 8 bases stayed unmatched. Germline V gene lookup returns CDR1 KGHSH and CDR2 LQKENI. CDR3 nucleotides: TGTGCCAGCTCACGGGGGACTAGCGGGGGTTACAGCTCCTACAATGAGCAGTTCTTC. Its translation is CASSRGTSGGYSSYNEQFF.

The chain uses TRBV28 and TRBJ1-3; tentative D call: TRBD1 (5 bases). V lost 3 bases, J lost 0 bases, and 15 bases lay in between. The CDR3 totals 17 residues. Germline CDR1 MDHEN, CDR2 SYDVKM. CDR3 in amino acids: CASSLTSPGPSGNTIYF. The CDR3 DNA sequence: TGTGCCAGCAGTTTGACATCACCGGGGCCCTCTGGAAACACCATATATTTT.

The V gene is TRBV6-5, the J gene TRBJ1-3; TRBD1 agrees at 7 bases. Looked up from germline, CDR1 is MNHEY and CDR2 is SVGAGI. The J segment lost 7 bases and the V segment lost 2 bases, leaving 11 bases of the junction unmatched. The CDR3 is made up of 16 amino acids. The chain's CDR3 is CASSYEGSGGLNTIYF. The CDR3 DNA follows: TGTGCCAGCAGTTACGAGGGTTCAGGGGGGTTGAACACCATATATTTT.

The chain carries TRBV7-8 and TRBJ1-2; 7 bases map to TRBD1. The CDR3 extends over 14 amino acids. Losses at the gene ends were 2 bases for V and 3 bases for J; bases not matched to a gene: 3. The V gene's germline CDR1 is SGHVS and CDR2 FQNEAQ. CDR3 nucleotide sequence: TGTGCCAGCAGCTTACAGGGGGGGGACTATGGCTACACCTTC. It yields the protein CASSLQGGDYGYTF.

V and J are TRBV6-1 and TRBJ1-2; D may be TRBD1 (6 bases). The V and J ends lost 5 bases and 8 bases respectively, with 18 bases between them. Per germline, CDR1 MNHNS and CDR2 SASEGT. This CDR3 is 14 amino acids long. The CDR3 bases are TGTGCCAGCAGTACGGGGAGGGGGGGATTGGGCTACACCTTC. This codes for CASSTGRGGLGYTF.

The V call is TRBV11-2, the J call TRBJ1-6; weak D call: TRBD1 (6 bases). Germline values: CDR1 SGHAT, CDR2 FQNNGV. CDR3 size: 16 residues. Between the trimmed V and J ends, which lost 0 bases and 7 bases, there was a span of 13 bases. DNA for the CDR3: TGTGCCAGCAGCTTAGAGGCCGCAGGGGCAAATTCACCCCTCCACTTT. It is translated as CASSLEAAGANSPLHF. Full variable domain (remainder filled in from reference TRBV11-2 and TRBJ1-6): EAGVAQSPRYKIIEKRQSVAFWCNPISGHATLYWYQQILGQGPKLLIQFQNNGVVDDSQLPKDRFSAERLKGVDSTLKIQPAKLEDSAVYLCASSLEAAGANSPLHFGNGTRLTVT.

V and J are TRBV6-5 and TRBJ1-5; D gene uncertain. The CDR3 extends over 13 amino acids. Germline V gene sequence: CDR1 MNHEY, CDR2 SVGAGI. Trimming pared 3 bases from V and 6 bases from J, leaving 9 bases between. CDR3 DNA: TGTGCCAGCAGTTATGGACTCGGTCAGCCCCAGCATTTT. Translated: CASSYGLGQPQHF.

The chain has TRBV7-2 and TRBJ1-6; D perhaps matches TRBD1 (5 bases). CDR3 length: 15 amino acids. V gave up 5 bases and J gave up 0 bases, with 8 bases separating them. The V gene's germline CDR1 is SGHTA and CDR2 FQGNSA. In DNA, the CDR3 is TGTGCCAGCAGCCGGGGGAGCTCCTATAATTCACCCCTCCACTTT. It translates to CASSRGSSYNSPLHF.

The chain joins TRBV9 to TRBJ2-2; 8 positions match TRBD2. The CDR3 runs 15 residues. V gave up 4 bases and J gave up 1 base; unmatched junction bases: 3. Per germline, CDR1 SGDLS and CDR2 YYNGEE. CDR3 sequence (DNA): TGTGCCAGCAGCTGGACTAGCCAGAACACCGGGGAGCTGTTTTTT. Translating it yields CASSWTSQNTGELFF. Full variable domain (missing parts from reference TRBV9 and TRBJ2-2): DSGVTQTPKHLITATGQRVTLRCSPRSGDLSVYWYQQSLDQGLQFLIQYYNGEERAKGNILERFSAQQFPDLHSELNLSSLELGDSALYFCASSWTSQNTGELFFGEGSRLTVL.